The T cell receptor (beta chain) described here comes from a study of shared clonotypes between healthy human individuals. A remark on this clone: Its specificity is not known.

Sequencing was performed with immunoSEQ multiplex PCR; in TCRdb, only in-frame clones are kept and a portion is missing. The sample lists 550,000 to 700,000 clones, more than 70% occurring once. Study-wide points: Estimated richness was generally greater in naive than memory subsets.

CDR1 SGHTA and CDR2 FQGTGA come from the germline V gene. Trimming removed 5 bases from V and 2 bases from J, with 12 bases in between. The CDR3 totals 14 residues. The clonotype originates from a woman aged 25 to 45 in good health. The rearrangement uses TRBV7-3 and TRBJ2-5, with D possibly being TRBD1 or TRBD2 (5 bases each). Sequencing used memory CD4+ T cells sorted from blood. The subset is: CD45RA-negative fraction. The DNA for the CDR3 is TGTGCCAGCAGCGCCGGGACGGGTCAAGAGACCCAGTACTTC. Protein: CASSAGTGQETQYF.